A single sample gave rise to the 27 T cell receptor beta chains below, sequenced in a study of immune heterogeneity within non-small cell lung tumors. Using 32 V and 13 J primers, multiplex PCR amplified TCR beta CDR3. TCRdb analysed the multiplex PCR reads with MiXCR anew, one entry per CDR3 protein. The table records around 11,000 distinct CDR3 sequences, around 21% of them present only once. At roughly 600 ng per sample, bulk tumor genomic DNA provided the template. Several biopsies were collected from each primary tumor during surgery. They were spaced as far apart as possible within the tumor mass. Undergoing curative surgery were patients whose non-small cell lung cancer was untreated and newly diagnosed. The sequencing sample was made of lung tumor tissue. The receptor source for this set is a man aged 55-75 years with non-small cell lung cancer.

The chain couples TRBV9 to TRBJ1-1; D is unresolved. The V end lost 1 base, the J end lost 1 base, and 8 bases lay between the germline ends. The CDR3 has 14 residues. Germline CDR1 and CDR2: SGDLS and YYNGEE. Here the CDR3 reads CASSVLVANTEAFF. Written as DNA, the CDR3 is TGTGCCAGCAGCGTATTGGTGGCGAACACTGAAGCTTTCTTT.

As concerns this clonotype: Being one base from a much bigger clone, this may be a read error. The chain employs TRBV28 and TRBJ1-5; unclear D gene. The CDR3 spans 14 residues. Trimming removed 2 bases at V and 3 bases at J, with 8 bases between. Germline-derived CDR1 and CDR2 are MDHEN and SYDVKM. DNA of the CDR3: TGTGCCAGCAGTTTAATAGTGGTCAATCAGCCCCAGCATTTT. Encoded protein: CASSLIVVNQPQHF.

This clonotype was seen more than once but under ten times. This chain connects TRBV7-6 to TRBJ1-1; D not certain. The CDR3 spans 13 residues. In germline, CDR1 is SGHVS, CDR2 FNYEAQ. Trimming removed 5 bases from V and 1 base from J, with 8 bases in between. CDR3 sequence reads: CASSLLGNTEAFF. The CDR3 DNA is TGTGCCAGCAGCCTCCTCGGGAACACTGAAGCTTTCTTT.

By share, this clonotype ranks as medium-sized (0.01 to 0.1%). The chain links TRBV12-3 or TRBV12-4 to TRBJ1-6; D gene unclear. The ends were cut back, 3 bases at V and 10 bases at J, with 4 bases in the middle. The CDR3 covers 11 residues. In DNA, the CDR3 is TGTGCCAGCAGTTTTGTCTCACCCCTCCACTTT. Protein sequence: CASSFVSPLHF.

The chain couples TRBV19 to TRBJ2-5, with TRBD2 matching over 7 bases. The CDR3 length is 13 residues. The ends lost 7 bases at V and 1 base at J; junction bases unmatched: 3. The germline V gene has CDR1 LNHDA and CDR2 SQIVND (reference sequence). CDR3 amino acids: CASTSGIQETQYF. The CDR3 nucleotides are TGTGCCAGTACTAGCGGAATCCAAGAGACCCAGTACTTC.

This clonotype has a handful of counts. J is TRBJ2-2 and V is TRBV7-8; D unclear. The CDR3 runs 14 residues. V was clipped by 3 bases and J by 3 bases, with 8 bases between them. Germline CDR1 and CDR2: SGHVS and FQNEAQ. The CDR3 DNA sequence: TGTGCCAGCAGCTTTGGAGATGACACCGGGGAGCTGTTTTTT. As protein: CASSFGDDTGELFF.

By share, this clonotype ranks as medium-sized. V is TRBV12-3 or TRBV12-4 and J is TRBJ1-5; unclear D gene. CDR3 size: 12 residues. V shed 6 bases and J shed 0 bases, with 3 bases lying between them. The CDR3 DNA reads TGTGCCAGCAGGGATAGCAATCAGCCCCAGCATTTT. Protein: CASRDSNQPQHF.

This clonotype has only a few counts. The CDR3, as DNA: TGTGCCACCAGCAGAGATCGGACAGCAACTAATGAAAAACTGTTTTTT. It yields the protein CATSRDRTATNEKLFF. This chain links TRBV15 with TRBJ1-4; tentative D call: TRBD1 (6 bases). This CDR3 spans 16 amino acids. Between the trimmed V and J ends, which lost 0 bases and 0 bases, there was a span of 8 bases. Germline V gene sequence: CDR1 LNHNV, CDR2 YYDKDF (reference sequence).

This clonotype came up many times. V usage is TRBV20-1 and J usage is TRBJ2-1; D gene unclear. V was cut by 6 bases and J by 4 bases, with 16 bases left in between. Per germline, CDR1 DFQATT and CDR2 SNEGSKA (reference sequence). There are 14 residues in the CDR3. The CDR3 DNA sequence: TGCAGTGCCATCAGGCATCTAACTTACAATGAGCAGTTCTTC. Translating gives CSAIRHLTYNEQFF.

Regarding this clonotype: This may stem from a read error, because a much larger clone lies one nucleotide away. The chain employs TRBV5-1 and TRBJ2-7; D uncertain. Looked up from germline, CDR1 is SGHRS and CDR2 is YFSETQ. The CDR3 sequence is 16 residues long. Trimming took off 2 bases at V and 2 bases at J, with 17 bases between the two ends. For the CDR3, the DNA is TGCGCCAGCAGCTTTATCCCACAAAAAAGTCCCTACGAGCAGTACTTC. It is translated as CASSFIPQKSPYEQYF.

This clonotype was observed a single time. Its ends do not fully match the called genes, so a read error is possible. The chain employs TRBV19 and TRBJ2-1; D may correspond to TRBD1 or TRBD2 (8 bases each). CDR1 and CDR2 (germline): LNHDA, SQIVND (reference sequence). The CDR3 is 18 amino acids. The CDR3 DNA sequence: TGTGCCAATAGTGTCGACAGGGGTCGGGGGGGTTCCTACAATGAGCAGTTCTTC. This codes for CANSVDRGRGGSYNEQFF.

CDR3 region: CAIGSTNYNEQFF. The CDR3 DNA reads TGTGCCATCGGCAGTACGAACTACAATGAGCAGTTCTTC. This chain joins TRBV10-3 and TRBJ2-1; the D is unclear. The V end was cut by 8 bases, the J end by 3 bases, with 11 bases between. CDR3 length: 13 residues. Germline CDR1 ENHRY, CDR2 SYGVKD.

This clonotype ranks as medium-sized (0.01 to 0.1%). The rearrangement uses TRBV12-3 or TRBV12-4 and TRBJ2-2; D call uncertain. The CDR3 extends over 13 amino acids. V was shortened by 4 bases and J by 4 bases, with 7 bases between the two germline ends. CDR3 residues: CASSSDSTGELFF. CDR3 sequence (DNA): TGTGCCAGCAGTTCCGATAGCACCGGGGAGCTGTTTTTT.

There are a few counts of this clonotype. The genes are TRBV6-1 and TRBJ1-3; no clear D gene. Trimming removed 6 bases from V and 0 bases from J, with 9 bases in between. The CDR3 runs to 14 residues. Germline assignment: CDR1 MNHNS and CDR2 SASEGT. The CDR3 reads CASSGLGSGNTIYF. The CDR3 DNA is TGTGCCAGCAGCGGACTCGGCTCTGGAAACACCATATATTTT.

This clonotype is classed as medium-sized. The chain's CDR3 is CASSLTGGYEQYF. DNA for the CDR3: TGCGCCAGCAGCTTGACAGGGGGGTACGAGCAGTACTTC. The chain recombines TRBV5-1 with TRBJ2-7; 8 bases are shared with TRBD1. This CDR3 is built from 13 residues. Germline lookup yields CDR1 SGHRS and CDR2 YFSETQ. V dropped 1 base and J dropped 4; count of bases not matched to a gene: 1.

The sample holds a few counts of this clonotype. The rearrangement uses TRBV7-3 and TRBJ2-1; 7 bases fit TRBD2. The CDR3 loop spans 13 amino acids. V lost 1 base and J lost 9; bases outside the gene matches: 3. Germline V CDR1 and CDR2: SGHTA, FQGTGA. For the CDR3, the DNA is TGTGCCAGCAGCTTAAGACCGGGGGGTGAGCAGTTCTTC. It encodes CASSLRPGGEQFF.

This clonotype occurred a few times. This chain's CDR3 is CASSQDDRSSSYEQYF. Written as DNA, the CDR3 is TGCGCCAGCAGCCAAGATGACAGGTCGAGCTCCTACGAGCAGTACTTC. The chain recombines TRBV4-1 with TRBJ2-7, with D possibly being TRBD1 (6 bases). Germline V CDR1 and CDR2: MGHRA, YSYEKL. This CDR3 is built from 16 residues. Trimming removed 0 bases from V and 0 bases from J, with 12 bases in between.

This clonotype was observed at least ten times. This rearrangement joins TRBV19 to TRBJ2-2; D is possibly TRBD2 (5 bases). The V gene's germline CDR1 is LNHDA and CDR2 SQIVND (reference sequence). This CDR3 contains 15 residues. The V end lost 1 base, the J end lost 0 bases, and 6 bases lay between the germline ends. CDR3 sequence (DNA): TGTGCCAGTAGTATAGGAGGGTCGAACACCGGGGAGCTGTTTTTT. Protein: CASSIGGSNTGELFF. The full variable domain, its missing parts supplied by reference TRBV19 and TRBJ2-2, is DGGITQSPKYLFRKEGQNVTLSCEQNLNHDAMYWYRQDPGQGLRLIYYSQIVNDFQKGDIAEGYSVSREKKESFPLTVTSAQKNPTAFYLCASSIGGSNTGELFFGEGSRLTVL.

This clonotype was counted only a few times. The chain joins TRBV6-1 to TRBJ1-1; 7 nucleotides agree with TRBD1. The CDR3 totals 14 residues. Germline CDR1 and CDR2: MNHNS and SASEGT. Trimming took 4 bases from V and 1 from J; bases not matched to a gene: 3. The CDR3 loop reads CASSGHRGNTEAFF. CDR3 nucleotide sequence: TGTGCCAGCAGTGGACACAGGGGGAACACTGAAGCTTTCTTT.

This clonotype is categorized as medium-sized. The V gene is TRBV5-1, the J gene TRBJ2-7; the match to TRBD1 covers 8 bases. The CDR3 has 14 residues. V lost 0 bases, J lost 2 bases, and 1 base stayed unmatched. Germline-derived CDR1 and CDR2 are SGHRS and YFSETQ. CDR3 DNA: TGCGCCAGCAGCTTGGTACAGGGGGCCTACGAGCAGTACTTC. As protein: CASSLVQGAYEQYF.

This clonotype has ten or more counts. This chain links TRBV9 with TRBJ2-3; 10 bases match TRBD2. The germline gives CDR1 SGDLS, CDR2 YYNGEE. There are 15 residues in the CDR3. V was pared by 4 bases and J by 2 bases, with 4 bases of the junction left unmatched. In nucleotides, the CDR3 is TGTGCCAGCAGCAAACTAGCGGGACACACAGATACGCAGTATTTT. It encodes CASSKLAGHTDTQYF.

Only a few counts were recorded for this clonotype. The rearrangement uses TRBV29-1 and TRBJ2-2; TRBD2 aligns across 9 bases. The CDR3 sequence is 15 residues long. The germline V gene encodes CDR1 SQVTM and CDR2 ANQGSEA. J gave up 7 bases and V 5 bases, and 11 bases lay outside the gene matches. CDR3 loop: CSVNAVAGAVGELFF. The CDR3 DNA follows: TGCAGCGTTAACGCCGTAGCGGGAGCTGTCGGGGAGCTGTTTTTT.

This clonotype showed up just a few times. The V call is TRBV7-9, the J call TRBJ1-6; maybe TRBD1 (5 bases). The CDR3 loop spans 15 amino acids. Germline V CDR1 and CDR2: SEHNR, FQNEAQ (reference sequence). Trimming pared 2 bases from V and 9 bases from J, leaving 14 bases between. CDR3 in amino acids: CASSLLDSWTSPLHF. The DNA for the CDR3 is TGTGCCAGCAGCTTACTTGACAGCTGGACTTCACCCCTCCACTTT.

This clonotype was observed a handful of times. The chain combines TRBV2 with TRBJ1-5, with a weak D call TRBD1 (6 bases). Trimming took 3 bases from V and 7 from J, leaving 16 bases between them. This CDR3 comprises 15 residues. CDR1 and CDR2 from the germline V gene are SNHLY and FYNNEI. CDR3 sequence (DNA): TGTGCCAGCAGTGACAGGGGAGGGTTGTACCAGCCCCAGCATTTT. It translates to CASSDRGGLYQPQHF.

By proportion, this clonotype is medium-sized. Here the CDR3 reads CSVMDPAGANVLTF. CDR3 bases: TGCAGCGTCATGGATCCCGCTGGGGCCAACGTCCTGACTTTC. The gene calls are TRBV29-1 and TRBJ2-6; no definite D call. Between the trimmed V and J ends, which lost 6 bases and 2 bases, there was a span of 11 bases. Germline loops: CDR1 SQVTM, CDR2 ANQGSEA. The CDR3 is 14 residues long. Together with reference TRBV29-1 and TRBJ2-6, the CDR3 gives the full variable domain: SAVISQKPSRDICQRGTSLTIQCQVDSQVTMMFWYRQQPGQSLTLIATANQGSEATYESGFVIDKFPISRPNLTFSTLTVSNMSPEDSSIYLCSVMDPAGANVLTFGAGSRLTVL.

By sample share, this clonotype is medium-sized. The rearrangement joins TRBV6-1 to TRBJ2-2; 9 positions agree with TRBD1. Trimming removed 8 bases from V and 4 bases from J; junction bases left unmatched: 5. The CDR3 spans 14 residues. Germline CDR1 and CDR2: MNHNS and SASEGT. Here the CDR3 DNA reads TGTGCCAGCGGGACAGGGATGCGCACCGGGGAGCTGTTTTTT. Protein: CASGTGMRTGELFF.

The gene calls are TRBV25-1 and TRBJ2-1; D unresolved. CDR1 is MGHDK, CDR2 SYGVNS, per germline. The CDR3 spans 13 residues. V was cut by 4 bases and J by 6 bases, with 10 bases left in between. The CDR3 region is CASSAPGPNEQFF. CDR3 DNA: TGTGCCAGCAGTGCCCCAGGCCCCAATGAGCAGTTCTTC. Looking up the rest from reference TRBV25-1 and TRBJ2-1 gives the full variable domain: EADIYQTPRYLVIGTGKKITLECSQTMGHDKMYWYQQDPGMELHLIHYSYGVNSTEKGDLSSESTVSRIRTEHFPLTLESARPSHTSQYLCASSAPGPNEQFFGPGTRLTVL.